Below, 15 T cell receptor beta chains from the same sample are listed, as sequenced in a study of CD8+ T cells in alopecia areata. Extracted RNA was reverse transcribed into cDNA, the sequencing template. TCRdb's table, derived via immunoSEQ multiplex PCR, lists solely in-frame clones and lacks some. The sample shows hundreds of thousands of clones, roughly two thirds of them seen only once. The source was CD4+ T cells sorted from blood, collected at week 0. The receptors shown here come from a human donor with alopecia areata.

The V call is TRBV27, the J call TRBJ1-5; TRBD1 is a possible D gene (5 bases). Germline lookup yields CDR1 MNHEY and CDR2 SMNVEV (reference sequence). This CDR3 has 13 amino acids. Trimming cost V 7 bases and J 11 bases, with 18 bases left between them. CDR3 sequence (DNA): TGTGCCAGCACCTGGGGGGTTGGAGGGGCCCAGCATTTT. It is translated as CASTWGVGGAQHF.

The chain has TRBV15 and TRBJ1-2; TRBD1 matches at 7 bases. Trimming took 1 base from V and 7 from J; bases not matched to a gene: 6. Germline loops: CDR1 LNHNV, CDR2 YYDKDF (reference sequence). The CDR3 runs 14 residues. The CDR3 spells CATSRGGTVSGYTF. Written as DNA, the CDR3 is TGTGCCACCAGCAGAGGTGGGACAGTAAGTGGCTACACCTTC.

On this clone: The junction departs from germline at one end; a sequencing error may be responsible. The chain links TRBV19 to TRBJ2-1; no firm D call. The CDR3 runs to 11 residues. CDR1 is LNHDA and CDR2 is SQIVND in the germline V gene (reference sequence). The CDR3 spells CASGIWNEQFF. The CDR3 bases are TGTGCCAGTGGTATTTGGAATGAGCAGTTCTTC.

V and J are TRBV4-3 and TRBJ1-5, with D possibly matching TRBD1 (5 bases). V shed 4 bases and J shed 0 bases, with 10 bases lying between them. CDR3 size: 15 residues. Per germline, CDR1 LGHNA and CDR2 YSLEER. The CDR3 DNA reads TGCGCCAGCAGCCCGACAGTAAATAGCAATCAGCCCCAGCATTTT. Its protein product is CASSPTVNSNQPQHF.

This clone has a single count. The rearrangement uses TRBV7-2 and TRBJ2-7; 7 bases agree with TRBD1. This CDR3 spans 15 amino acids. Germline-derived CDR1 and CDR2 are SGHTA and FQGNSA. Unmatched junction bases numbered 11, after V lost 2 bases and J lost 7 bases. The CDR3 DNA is TGTGCCAGCAGCTTATTGTCGTCCGGGACAGCTGAGCAGTACTTC. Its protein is CASSLLSSGTAEQYF.

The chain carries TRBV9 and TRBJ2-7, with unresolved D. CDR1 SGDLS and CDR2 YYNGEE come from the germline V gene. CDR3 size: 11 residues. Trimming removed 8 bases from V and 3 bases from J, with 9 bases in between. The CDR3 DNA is TGTGCCAGGTCTAGGGTCTACGAGCAGTACTTC. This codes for CARSRVYEQYF.

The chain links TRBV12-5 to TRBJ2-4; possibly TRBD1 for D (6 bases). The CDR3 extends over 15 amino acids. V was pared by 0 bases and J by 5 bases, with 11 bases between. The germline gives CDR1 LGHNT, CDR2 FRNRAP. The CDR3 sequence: CASGLVLGAENIQYF. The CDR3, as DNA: TGTGCTAGTGGTTTGGTTTTGGGGGCAGAAAACATTCAGTACTTC.

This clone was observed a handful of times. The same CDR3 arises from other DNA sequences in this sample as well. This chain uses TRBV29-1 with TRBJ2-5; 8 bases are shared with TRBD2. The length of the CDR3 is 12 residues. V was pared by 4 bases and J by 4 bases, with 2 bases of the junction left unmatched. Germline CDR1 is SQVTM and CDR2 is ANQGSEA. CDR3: CSVARGGETQYF. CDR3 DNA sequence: TGCAGCGTTGCACGGGGGGGAGAGACCCAGTACTTC.

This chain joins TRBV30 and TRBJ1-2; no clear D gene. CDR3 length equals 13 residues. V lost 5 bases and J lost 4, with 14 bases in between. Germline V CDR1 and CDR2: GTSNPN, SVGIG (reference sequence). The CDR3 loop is CAWGIGPGYGYTF. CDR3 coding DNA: TGTGCCTGGGGCATAGGGCCCGGCTATGGCTACACCTTC. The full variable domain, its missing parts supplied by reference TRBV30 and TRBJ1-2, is SQTIHQWPATLVQPVGSPLSLECTVEGTSNPNLYWYRQAAGRGLQLLFYSVGIGQISSEVPQNLSASRPQDRQFILSSKKLLLSDSGFYLCAWGIGPGYGYTFGSGTRLTVV.

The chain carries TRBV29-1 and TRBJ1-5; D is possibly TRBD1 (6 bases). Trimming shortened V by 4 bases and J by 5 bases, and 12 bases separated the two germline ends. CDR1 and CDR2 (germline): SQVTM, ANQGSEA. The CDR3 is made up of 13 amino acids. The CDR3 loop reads CSVGSGVDQPQHF. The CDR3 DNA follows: TGCAGCGTTGGTTCAGGGGTCGATCAGCCCCAGCATTTT.

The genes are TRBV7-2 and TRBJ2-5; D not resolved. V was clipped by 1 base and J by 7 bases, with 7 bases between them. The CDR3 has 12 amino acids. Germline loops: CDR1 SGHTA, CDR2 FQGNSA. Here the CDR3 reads CASSLEVGTQYF. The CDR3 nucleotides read TGTGCCAGCAGCTTAGAGGTTGGGACCCAGTACTTC. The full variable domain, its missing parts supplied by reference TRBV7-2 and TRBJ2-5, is GAGVSQSPSNKVTEKGKDVELRCDPISGHTALYWYRQSLGQGLEFLIYFQGNSAPDKSGLPSDRFSAERTGGSVSTLTIQRTQQEDSAVYLCASSLEVGTQYFGPGTRLLVL.

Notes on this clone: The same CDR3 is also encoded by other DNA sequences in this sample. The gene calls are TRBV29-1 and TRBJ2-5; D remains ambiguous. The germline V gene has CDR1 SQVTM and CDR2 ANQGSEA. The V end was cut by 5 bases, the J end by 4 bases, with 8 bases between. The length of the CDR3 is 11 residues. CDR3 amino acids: CSVLVGETQYF. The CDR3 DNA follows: TGCAGCGTTTTGGTAGGAGAGACCCAGTACTTC.

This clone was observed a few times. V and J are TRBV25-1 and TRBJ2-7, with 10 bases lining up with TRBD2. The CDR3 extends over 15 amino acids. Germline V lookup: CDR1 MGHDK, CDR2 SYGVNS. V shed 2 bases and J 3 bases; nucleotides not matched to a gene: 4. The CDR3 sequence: CASSEGTSVGYEQYF. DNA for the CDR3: TGTGCCAGCAGTGAAGGGACTAGCGTGGGCTACGAGCAGTACTTC.

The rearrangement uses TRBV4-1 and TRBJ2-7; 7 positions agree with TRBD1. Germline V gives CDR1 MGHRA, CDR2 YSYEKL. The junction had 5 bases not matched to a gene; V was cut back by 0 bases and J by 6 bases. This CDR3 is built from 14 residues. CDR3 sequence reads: CASSQEETGPEQYF. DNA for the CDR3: TGCGCCAGCAGCCAAGAAGAGACAGGGCCCGAGCAGTACTTC.

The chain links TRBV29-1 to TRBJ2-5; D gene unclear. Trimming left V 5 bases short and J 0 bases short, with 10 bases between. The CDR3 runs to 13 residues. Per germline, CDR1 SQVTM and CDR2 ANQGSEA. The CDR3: CSVSSSYQETQYF. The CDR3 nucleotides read TGCAGCGTTTCGTCCTCGTACCAAGAGACCCAGTACTTC.